This note documents a single T cell receptor beta chain sequence. Trimming cost V 4 bases and J 0 bases, with 11 bases left between them. Germline CDR1 is SGHRS and CDR2 is YFSETQ. The CDR3 totals 16 residues. This record belongs to a study of coeliac disease. Profiled with immunoSEQ multiplex PCR; TCRdb holds only in-frame clones, not every one. This table holds 8,000 to 10,000 clones, over 60% found once. The sample comprised lamina propria lymphocytes from the gut. This sequence joins TRBV5-1 and TRBJ1-6, with D uncertain. This TCR was sampled from a woman aged 55-70 years with celiac disease. CDR3 region: CASSPEGSSYNSPLHF. CDR3 coding DNA: TGCGCCAGCAGCCCGGAGGGTTCCTCCTATAATTCACCCCTCCACTTT. Full variable domain (outside the CDR3, taken from reference TRBV5-1 and TRBJ1-6): KAGVTQTPRYLIKTRGQQVTLSCSPISGHRSVSWYQQTPGQGLQFLFEYFSETQRNKGNFPGRFSGRQFSNSRSEMNVSTLELGDSALYLCASSPEGSSYNSPLHFGNGTRLTVT.